The 22 T cell receptor beta chains below all came from one sample that was sequenced in a study of blood T cell dynamics during melanoma immunotherapy. TCRdb keeps only in-frame clones here, not all; method: immunoSEQ multiplex PCR. The table includes around 26,000 clones, around nine tenths detected once. The time point: pre-treatment baseline. Sequenced here: blood, sampled from a patient treated with checkpoint blockade. The receptors originated from a human donor with melanoma.

The chain employs TRBV19 and TRBJ1-2; D gene ambiguous. Germline V lookup: CDR1 LNHDA, CDR2 SQIVND (reference sequence). V dropped 7 bases and J dropped 8 bases, with 14 bases sitting between them. There are 12 residues in the CDR3. CDR3 loop: CASTERAGGYTF. The CDR3, as DNA: TGTGCCAGTACGGAAAGGGCTGGGGGCTACACCTTC.

The chain joins TRBV29-1 to TRBJ2-2; 9 nucleotides match TRBD1. The junction had 8 bases not matched to a gene; V was cut back by 6 bases and J by 0 bases. This CDR3 has 16 amino acids. CDR1 is SQVTM and CDR2 is ANQGSEA in the germline V gene. The CDR3 DNA sequence: TGCAGCGTCCGGGACAGGGCCTACTCGAACACCGGGGAGCTGTTTTTT. Protein product: CSVRDRAYSNTGELFF.

The CDR3 loop reads CASSFEGRGPKLFF. DNA for the CDR3: TGTGCCAGCAGCTTCGAAGGTCGGGGCCCAAAACTGTTTTTT. The rearrangement joins TRBV7-9 to TRBJ1-4; maybe TRBD1 (5 bases). V dropped 3 bases and J dropped 10 bases, with 15 bases sitting between them. Germline CDR1 SEHNR, CDR2 FQNEAQ (reference sequence). The CDR3 runs 14 residues.

V is TRBV2 and J is TRBJ1-5; the D gene is possibly TRBD1 (6 bases). The V gene's germline CDR1 is SNHLY and CDR2 FYNNEI. Deletions cut 6 bases from V and 7 bases from J, with 22 bases between. This CDR3 contains 16 residues. CDR3 in amino acids: CASSAGTLSTRQPQHF. CDR3 coding DNA: TGTGCCAGCAGCGCCGGGACATTATCTACGAGGCAGCCCCAGCATTTT.

Only a few counts were recorded for this clone. The rearrangement links TRBV19 to TRBJ1-2; D not certain. Trimming pared 7 bases from V and 6 bases from J, leaving 21 bases between. The CDR3 runs to 15 residues. Germline CDR1 reads LNHDA; CDR2 reads SQIVND (reference sequence). Here the CDR3 reads CASTPARGALDGYTF. The CDR3 coding sequence is TGTGCCAGTACCCCAGCCCGGGGAGCGTTAGATGGCTACACCTTC.

The V and J genes are TRBV6-1 and TRBJ2-2, with TRBD2 as a possible D gene (5 bases). The ends were cut back, 6 bases at V and 1 base at J, with 9 bases in the middle. CDR1 MNHNS and CDR2 SASEGT come from the germline V gene. The CDR3 runs to 14 residues. CDR3 in DNA: TGTGCCAGCAGGACCGGGATGAACACCGGGGAGCTGTTTTTT. The encoded protein is CASRTGMNTGELFF.

J is TRBJ2-2 and V is TRBV6-4, with TRBD1 matching 10 bases. Germline assignment: CDR1 MRHNA and CDR2 SNTAGT. Trimming at V came to 6 bases and at J to 3 bases, leaving 1 base not matched to a gene. The CDR3 contains 14 residues. CDR3 loop: CASSGTGDTGELFF. CDR3 in DNA: TGTGCCAGCAGCGGGACAGGGGACACCGGGGAGCTGTTTTTT.

This clone was seen more than once but under ten times. The chain has TRBV5-6 and TRBJ1-5; D gene unclear. CDR3 size: 12 residues. In germline, CDR1 is SGHDT, CDR2 YYEEEE. V lost 0 bases, J lost 9 bases, and 7 bases lay in between. The CDR3 loop is CASSLEPGPQHF. The DNA for the CDR3 is TGTGCCAGCAGCTTGGAGCCTGGGCCCCAGCATTTT. Full variable domain (rest looked up from reference TRBV5-6 and TRBJ1-5): DAGVTQSPTHLIKTRGQQVTLRCSPKSGHDTVSWYQQALGQGPQFIFQYYEEEERQRGNFPDRFSGHQFPNYSSELNVNALLLGDSALYLCASSLEPGPQHFGDGTRLSIL.

The chain carries TRBV2 and TRBJ1-1, with 9 bases matching TRBD1. Germline V gene lookup returns CDR1 SNHLY and CDR2 FYNNEI. This CDR3 has 15 residues. After removal of 5 bases from V and 5 bases from J, the junction contained 9 bases not matched to a gene. The CDR3 loop is CASSQQGARGTEAFF. CDR3 in DNA: TGTGCCAGCAGTCAACAGGGGGCGCGGGGGACTGAAGCTTTCTTT.

V and J are TRBV9 and TRBJ2-2; a possible D gene is TRBD1 (5 bases). V was clipped by 0 bases and J by 2 bases, with 11 bases between them. The CDR3 sequence is 16 residues long. Germline V CDR1 and CDR2: SGDLS, YYNGEE. The CDR3 is CASSVDLRANTGELFF. Written as DNA, the CDR3 is TGTGCCAGCAGCGTAGATCTCAGGGCCAACACCGGGGAGCTGTTTTTT.

This clone was seen more than once but under ten times. The rearrangement uses TRBV27 and TRBJ1-3; D uncertain. V was pared by 5 bases and J by 0 bases, with 14 bases between. Germline V CDR1 and CDR2: MNHEY, SMNVEV (reference sequence). The CDR3 consists of 16 residues. The CDR3 is CASSTDGNSSGNTIYF. The DNA for the CDR3 is TGTGCCAGCAGTACTGACGGCAACTCCTCTGGAAACACCATATATTTT.

The rearrangement joins TRBV10-3 to TRBJ1-1, with 7 bases aligning to TRBD1. The germline gives CDR1 ENHRY, CDR2 SYGVKD. The CDR3 totals 15 residues. Unmatched junction bases numbered 12, after V lost 6 bases and J lost 5 bases. The CDR3 spells CAIRRGQVLDTEAFF. CDR3 in DNA: TGTGCCATCAGACGTGGACAGGTTTTGGATACTGAAGCTTTCTTT.

This chain connects TRBV2 to TRBJ1-1; no clear D. Germline-derived CDR1 and CDR2 are SNHLY and FYNNEI. CDR3 size: 15 residues. V lost 0 bases to trimming and J lost 1 base, with 9 bases between them. This CDR3 is CASSEAGRANTEAFF. For the CDR3, the DNA is TGTGCCAGCAGTGAAGCGGGAAGGGCGAACACTGAAGCTTTCTTT.

V and J are TRBV19 and TRBJ2-7, with 7 bases that match TRBD2. This CDR3 has 15 amino acids. CDR1 LNHDA and CDR2 SQIVND come from the germline V gene (reference sequence). J lost 6 bases, V lost 4 bases, and 12 bases had no gene match. The CDR3 bases are TGTGCCAGTAGTAAAAATAGCGGGCACGGGCTCGAGCAGTACTTC. This gives the protein CASSKNSGHGLEQYF.

The chain is built from TRBV2 and TRBJ2-1; no reliable D call. CDR1 SNHLY and CDR2 FYNNEI come from the germline V gene. CDR3 length: 11 amino acids. V was shortened by 3 bases and J by 3 bases, with 0 bases between the two germline ends. In nucleotides, the CDR3 is TGTGCCAGCAGTGACTACAATGAGCAGTTCTTC. Its translation: CASSDYNEQFF. The full variable domain, its missing parts supplied by reference TRBV2 and TRBJ2-1, is EPEVTQTPSHQVTQMGQEVILRCVPISNHLYFYWYRQILGQKVEFLVSFYNNEISEKSEIFDDQFSVERPDGSNFTLKIRSTKLEDSAMYFCASSDYNEQFFGPGTRLTVL.

The chain's CDR3 is CASKMGAGSTDTQYF. The CDR3 region has the DNA TGTGCCAGCAAGATGGGAGCAGGTAGCACAGATACGCAGTATTTT. This rearrangement joins TRBV2 to TRBJ2-3, with a weak D call TRBD2 (5 bases). The CDR3 has 15 amino acids. The V end was cut by 7 bases, the J end by 0 bases, with 14 bases between. Per germline, CDR1 SNHLY and CDR2 FYNNEI.

V is TRBV5-1 and J is TRBJ2-1; 8 bases line up with TRBD2. The germline gives CDR1 SGHRS, CDR2 YFSETQ. V lost 3 bases to trimming and J lost 5 bases; unmatched junction nucleotides: 7. The CDR3 has 15 amino acids. The CDR3 here is CASSSSGTSNNEQFF. CDR3 DNA sequence: TGCGCCAGCAGCTCTTCCGGGACTAGTAACAATGAGCAGTTCTTC.

The genes are TRBV13 and TRBJ2-7; 7 bases map to TRBD2. The germline gives CDR1 PRHDT, CDR2 FYEKMQ (reference sequence). CDR3 length: 15 amino acids. J gave up 4 bases and V 5 bases, and 11 bases lay outside the gene matches. CDR3 nucleotides: TGTGCCAGCAGCCTCACTGGAGTTAGCGGGTACGAGCAGTACTTC. Translating gives CASSLTGVSGYEQYF.

This sequence joins TRBV7-2 and TRBJ2-5, with D perhaps TRBD1 or TRBD2 (5 bases each). Germline V lookup: CDR1 SGHTA, CDR2 FQGNSA. The CDR3 is made up of 14 amino acids. V lost 3 bases to trimming and J lost 6 bases, with 14 bases between them. Here the CDR3 reads CASSFSDGAQTQYF. As DNA, the CDR3 is TGTGCCAGCAGCTTTAGCGATGGGGCGCAGACCCAGTACTTC. The whole variable domain, remainder taken from reference TRBV7-2 and TRBJ2-5, is GAGVSQSPSNKVTEKGKDVELRCDPISGHTALYWYRQSLGQGLEFLIYFQGNSAPDKSGLPSDRFSAERTGGSVSTLTIQRTQQEDSAVYLCASSFSDGAQTQYFGPGTRLLVL.

V gene TRBV18 combines with J gene TRBJ2-1; a possible D gene is TRBD1 (6 bases). V was clipped by 1 base and J by 3 bases, with 13 bases between them. The CDR3 runs 16 residues. The germline V gene has CDR1 KGHSH and CDR2 LQKENI. Here the CDR3 DNA reads TGTGCCAGCTCACCACAGGTACAGGGTGGCTACAATGAGCAGTTCTTC. Residues: CASSPQVQGGYNEQFF.

The chain combines TRBV19 with TRBJ2-3; TRBD2 matches 7 bases. This CDR3 is built from 11 residues. The junction had 7 bases not matched to a gene; V was cut back by 8 bases and J by 11 bases. Per the germline V gene, CDR1 is LNHDA and CDR2 is SQIVND (reference sequence). For the CDR3, the DNA is TGTGCCAGTGAACGGGACTACCTGCAGTATTTT. The encoded protein is CASERDYLQYF.

V is TRBV9 and J is TRBJ2-2; 8 nucleotides match TRBD2. The CDR3 totals 14 residues. Germline trimming cut 2 bases from V and 6 bases from J; bases unmatched to any gene: 3. CDR1 is SGDLS, CDR2 YYNGEE, per germline. In DNA, the CDR3 is TGTGCCAGCAGCGTGGGCGGGAGGCCCGGGGAGCTGTTTTTT. Translating gives CASSVGGRPGELFF. The full variable domain, with the rest looked up from reference TRBV9 and TRBJ2-2, is DSGVTQTPKHLITATGQRVTLRCSPRSGDLSVYWYQQSLDQGLQFLIQYYNGEERAKGNILERFSAQQFPDLHSELNLSSLELGDSALYFCASSVGGRPGELFFGEGSRLTVL.